This is a list of T cell receptor beta chains from one sample in a study of immune evolution from preneoplasia to lung adenocarcinoma. Sequencing used immunoSEQ multiplex PCR; TCRdb keeps in-frame clones, though not all of them. The profile shows over 30,000 clones, under 85% of them singletons. The source material was FFPE invasive lung adenocarcinoma tissue. The receptors derive from a person between 55 and 69 years old with lung adenocarcinoma. Both conserved end residues are part of each CDR3. A D gene is named only where the DNA matches it firmly. The size entry is marked missing in some rows and otherwise reads once, few, many or a size class.

V,J,size,D,CDR3,DNA
TRBV6-6,TRBJ2-7,few,-,CASTDSYGSGSEEQYF,TGTGCCAGCACCGACAGTTACGGGTCGGGTAGTGAGGAGCAGTACTTC
TRBV7-3,TRBJ2-5,-,TRBD1,CASSPGGTETQYF,TGTGCCAGCAGCCCAGGGGGCACGGAGACCCAGTACTTC
TRBV11-2,TRBJ1-1,-,-,CASSLGIGAVTEAFF,TGTGCCAGCAGCTTAGGGATTGGGGCGGTCACTGAAGCTTTCTTT
TRBV4-1,TRBJ2-7,-,-,CASSQGPAYEQYF,TGCGCCAGCAGCCAAGGACCTGCCTACGAGCAGTACTTC
TRBV14,TRBJ2-2,-,-,CASSPTRSGGTEELFF,TGTGCCAGCAGCCCCACTAGATCTGGGGGGACCGAGGAGCTGTTTTTT
TRBV7-8,TRBJ2-7,-,-,CASSLVDRVGEQYF,TGTGCCAGCAGCTTAGTGGACAGAGTGGGGGAGCAGTACTTC
TRBV7-8,TRBJ1-1,-,-,CASSLGSDTEAFF,TGTGCCAGCAGCTTAGGGAGCGACACTGAAGCTTTCTTT
TRBV6-4,TRBJ2-2,-,-,CASSDGATGELFF,TGTGCCAGCAGTGACGGTGCGACGGGGGAGCTGTTTTTT
TRBV7-2,TRBJ2-1,medium-sized,-,CASNLDYYNEQFF,TGTGCCAGCAACCTGGACTACTACAATGAGCAGTTCTTC
TRBV28,TRBJ1-4,few,-,CASSLYVGGGVTEKLFF,TGTGCCAGCAGTTTATACGTAGGTGGGGGGGTTACTGAAAAACTGTTTTTT
TRBV11-2,TRBJ2-7,once,-,CASSLGGPVEQYF,TGTGCCAGCAGCTTAGGAGGGCCCGTCGAGCAGTACTTC
TRBV28,TRBJ1-5,-,-,CASNAGTSNQPQHF,TGTGCCAGCAATGCCGGGACTAGCAATCAGCCCCAGCATTTT
TRBV28,TRBJ2-3,-,TRBD2,CASSPIAGVRADTQYF,TGTGCCAGCAGCCCGATAGCGGGAGTAAGGGCAGATACGCAGTATTTT
TRBV5-1,TRBJ1-1,-,-,CASSLRGAEAFF,TGCGCCAGCAGCTTAAGGGGGGCTGAAGCTTTCTTT
TRBV2,TRBJ2-1,few,TRBD1,CASSGTGAGQQFF,TGTGCCAGCAGCGGGACAGGGGCAGGTCAGCAGTTCTTC
TRBV2,TRBJ2-3,once,-,CASSELFGLGGTQYF,TGTGCCAGCAGTGAATTGTTTGGCTTGGGTGGTACGCAGTATTTT
TRBV30,TRBJ2-2,-,TRBD2,CAWRLAGNTGELFF,TGTGCCTGGAGACTAGCGGGGAACACCGGGGAGCTGTTTTTT
TRBV28,TRBJ1-4,once,TRBD1,CASSLSTGVNEKLFF,TGTGCCAGCAGTTTATCGACAGGGGTTAATGAAAAACTGTTTTTT
TRBV9,TRBJ2-7,-,-,CASSVGPAQEQYF,TGTGCCAGCAGCGTAGGCCCAGCGCAAGAGCAGTACTTC
TRBV2,TRBJ2-7,-,-,CASMEGRASYEQYF,TGTGCCAGCATGGAAGGCCGAGCTTCCTACGAGCAGTACTTC
TRBV7-6,TRBJ2-5,-,TRBD1,CASSSSPTGVVRMAQETQYF,TGTGCCAGCAGCTCAAGCCCGACAGGGGTGGTACGCATGGCACAAGAGACCCAGTACTTC
TRBV14,TRBJ1-2,-,-,CASSQGMDYGYTF,TGTGCCAGCAGCCAGGGTATGGACTATGGCTACACCTTC
TRBV6-1,TRBJ1-2,-,-,CASSEWDYGYTF,TGTGCCAGCAGTGAATGGGATTATGGCTACACCTTC
TRBV7-9,TRBJ2-7,few,TRBD1,CASSHPTGGEQYF,TGTGCCAGCAGCCACCCGACAGGGGGCGAGCAGTACTTC
TRBV29-1,TRBJ1-2,-,TRBD1,CSVSPGTGAYGYTF,TGCAGCGTTTCCCCCGGGACAGGGGCCTATGGCTACACCTTC
TRBV5-1,TRBJ2-3,few,TRBD1,CASSLPQGATDTQYF,TGCGCCAGCAGCTTGCCCCAGGGGGCCACAGATACGCAGTATTTT
TRBV27,TRBJ2-2,-,-,CASSLELGGGYTGELFF,TGTGCCAGCAGTTTAGAGTTGGGGGGAGGATACACCGGGGAGCTGTTTTTT
TRBV4-1,TRBJ1-2,-,-,CASSQVGGTYGYTF,TGCGCCAGCAGCCAAGTTGGTGGGACCTATGGCTACACCTTC
TRBV2,TRBJ2-5,-,-,CAGGGLTGETQYF,TGTGCCGGGGGGGGACTCACAGGGGAGACCCAGTACTTC
TRBV19,TRBJ1-1,-,-,CASSPGRENTEAFF,TGTGCCAGTAGTCCGGGACGAGAGAACACTGAAGCTTTCTTT
TRBV14,TRBJ2-2,few,-,CASSREIGNTGELFF,TGTGCCAGCAGCCGGGAGATTGGGAACACCGGGGAGCTGTTTTTT
TRBV28,TRBJ1-1,-,TRBD1,CASSGLRQGSTMSTEAFF,TGTGCCAGCAGTGGGCTAAGACAGGGAAGCACTATGAGCACTGAAGCTTTCTTT
TRBV7-2,TRBJ2-3,few,-,CASSPNYLSTDTQYF,TGTGCCAGCAGCCCGAACTATCTCTCCACAGATACGCAGTATTTT
TRBV11-1,TRBJ2-1,-,-,CASSLSAGRPYNEQFF,TGTGCCAGCAGCTTATCTGCGGGCCGCCCCTACAATGAGCAGTTCTTC
TRBV12-5,TRBJ1-2,-,-,CASGHQTSYGYTF,TGTGCTAGTGGCCATCAGACCTCCTATGGCTACACCTTC
TRBV27,TRBJ2-7,-,-,CASSLSGRASYEQYF,TGTGCCAGCAGTTTAAGTGGGAGAGCCTCCTACGAGCAGTACTTC
TRBV4-2,TRBJ1-2,few,-,CASSQEDSDYTF,TGTGCCAGCAGCCAAGAGGACAGTGACTACACCTTC
TRBV19,TRBJ1-5,-,-,CASTGPWEGPQHF,TGTGCCAGTACCGGACCTTGGGAGGGTCCCCAGCATTTT